This T cell receptor beta chain was observed in a study of T cell responses to AZD1222 COVID-19 vaccine. This CDR3 comprises 15 residues. Germline CDR1 and CDR2: MNHEY and SVGAGI. The J segment lost 5 bases and the V segment lost 6 bases, leaving 8 bases of the junction unmatched. Study-level points and caveats: Clonal diversity may have been underestimated in mostly white British donors. Nearly half of spike-specific TCRs reportedly target unmutated variant regions.

Using immunoSEQ multiplex PCR, the repertoire was profiled, and TCRdb retains in-frame clones only, with some absent. This sample carries roughly 150,000 clones, over 90% of them seen once, and the ten largest clones take around 5%. A remark on this clone: The target antigen is unknown.

Sample: peripheral blood, taken on day 0 of AZD1222 vaccination. V gene TRBV6-5 combines with J gene TRBJ2-3; 10 nucleotides agree with TRBD2. The source is an adult in good health. This CDR3 is CASRRLAGERDTQYF. DNA for the CDR3: TGTGCCAGCAGACGTCTAGCGGGAGAAAGAGATACGCAGTATTTT.